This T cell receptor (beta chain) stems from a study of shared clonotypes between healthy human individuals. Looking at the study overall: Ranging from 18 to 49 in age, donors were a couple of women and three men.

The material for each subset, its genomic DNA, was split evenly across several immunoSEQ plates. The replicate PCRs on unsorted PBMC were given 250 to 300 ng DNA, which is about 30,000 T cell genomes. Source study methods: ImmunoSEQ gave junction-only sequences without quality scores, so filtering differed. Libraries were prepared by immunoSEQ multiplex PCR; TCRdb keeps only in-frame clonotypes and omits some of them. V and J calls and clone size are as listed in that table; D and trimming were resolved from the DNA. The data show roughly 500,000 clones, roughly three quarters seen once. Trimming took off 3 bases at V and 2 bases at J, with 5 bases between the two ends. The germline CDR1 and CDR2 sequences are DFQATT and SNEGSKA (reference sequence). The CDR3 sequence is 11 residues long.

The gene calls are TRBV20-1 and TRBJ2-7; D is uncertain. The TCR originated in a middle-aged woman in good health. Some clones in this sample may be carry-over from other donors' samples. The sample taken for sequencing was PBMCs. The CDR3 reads CSASVAYEQYF. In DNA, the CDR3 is TGCAGTGCTAGCGTAGCCTACGAGCAGTACTTC.